This TCR beta chain originates from a study of cytomegalovirus exposure and HLA in healthy donors. Regarding the study as a whole: Later, an analysis found that common viral pathogens appeared to be linked with several of the most significant clusters. Later analysis identified 17,000 or so TCR beta sequences associated with HLA alleles, using a false discovery rate threshold of 0.05. The study flagged 150 to 200 TCR beta chains as cytomegalovirus-associated.

With 60 Vbeta and 13 Jbeta primers, the PCR was carried out. The protocol was immunoSEQ multiplex PCR, while the TCRdb copy is restricted to in-frame clones and leaves out a portion. Of about 180,000 clones listed, approximately 80% are singletons. As concerns this clone: Antigen specificity is unknown.

This CDR3 comprises 15 residues. Trimming removed 2 bases from V and 0 bases from J; junction bases left unmatched: 3. Germline CDR1 and CDR2: MNHNS and SASEGT. The genes are TRBV6-1 and TRBJ2-7; 8 nucleotides align to TRBD2. The sequence derives from a girl between 2 and 10 years old in good health and CMV-seropositive. The specimen sequenced was PBMCs. The CDR3 reads CASSERSGSSYEQYF. The CDR3 nucleotides are TGTGCCAGCAGTGAAAGGAGCGGGAGCTCCTACGAGCAGTACTTC.